These 9 T cell receptor beta chains were sequenced from one sample in a study of cytomegalovirus exposure and HLA in healthy donors. The PCR ran on 60 Vbeta and 13 Jbeta primers. Method: immunoSEQ multiplex PCR; TCRdb's copy keeps in-frame clones and lacks some. Of roughly 130,000 clones listed, 84% were seen once; the top ten hold 2.5% to 3%. The sample comprised PBMCs. These receptors all stem from a woman between 18 and 30 years old in good health and CMV-seropositive.

The rearrangement uses TRBV7-9 and TRBJ2-5; D uncertain. The DNA end lines up better with TRBJ2-7; the J call may be wrong. Per the germline V gene, CDR1 is SEHNR and CDR2 is FQNEAQ (reference sequence). There are 13 residues in the CDR3. CDR3 in DNA: TGTGCCAGCAGCTCCCCCCCTATCTACGAGCAGTACTTC. It specifies CASSSPPIYEQYF.

The chain is built from TRBV5-1 and TRBJ2-3; TRBD2 aligns across 9 bases. V dropped 3 bases and J dropped 4; count of bases not matched to a gene: 12. Germline CDR1 is SGHRS and CDR2 is YFSETQ. This CDR3 spans 17 amino acids. CDR3 protein: CASSSTHAGGPADTQYF. DNA of the CDR3: TGCGCCAGCAGCTCAACCCATGCGGGGGGGCCCGCAGATACGCAGTATTTT.

This chain links TRBV7-2 with TRBJ2-7; D not resolved. CDR3 size: 14 residues. The germline V gene encodes CDR1 SGHTA and CDR2 FQGNSA. Trimming shortened V by 5 bases and J by 1 base, and 12 bases separated the two germline ends. The CDR3 loop reads CASSLRVESYEQYF. The CDR3 nucleotides are TGTGCCAGCAGCCTCCGGGTCGAATCCTACGAGCAGTACTTC.

The V gene is TRBV5-1, the J gene TRBJ2-5; 9 positions agree with TRBD1. Germline V gene sequence: CDR1 SGHRS, CDR2 YFSETQ. Unmatched junction bases numbered 4, after V lost 4 bases and J lost 3 bases. The CDR3 length is 14 residues. The CDR3 nucleotides are TGCGCCAGCAGCCGCGGACAGGGGAAAGAGACCCAGTACTTC. The encoded protein is CASSRGQGKETQYF.

The chain employs TRBV9 and TRBJ2-1; 7 bases agree with TRBD2. Losses at the gene ends were 0 bases for V and 3 bases for J; bases not matched to a gene: 0. CDR1 and CDR2 from the germline V gene are SGDLS and YYNGEE. The CDR3 length is 14 residues. CDR3 protein: CASSVGEGYNEQFF. The CDR3 bases are TGTGCCAGCAGCGTAGGGGAGGGCTACAATGAGCAGTTCTTC.

The V gene is TRBV6-5, the J gene TRBJ2-3; 10 bases map to TRBD2. With V trimmed by 5 bases and J by 6 bases, 8 bases remained unmatched. Germline CDR1 reads MNHEY; CDR2 reads SVGAGI. The CDR3 has 15 amino acids. The CDR3 reads CASSQSGGAGDTQYF. The CDR3, as DNA: TGTGCCAGCAGTCAAAGCGGGGGGGCGGGGGATACGCAGTATTTT.

Concerning this clone: A junction end diverges from the germline sequence, so it may reflect a read error. This chain joins TRBV7-9 and TRBJ1-5; unclear D gene. This CDR3 contains 14 residues. The germline V gene has CDR1 SEHNR and CDR2 FQNEAQ (reference sequence). In nucleotides, the CDR3 is TGTTCCAGCAGCTCCTCCGGGGAAGAACAGCCCCAGCATTTT. Protein sequence: CSSSSSGEEQPQHF.

Concerning this clone: Just one base apart from a much larger clone, this may be a read error. The chain uses TRBV30 and TRBJ2-1, with no clear D. Germline V gene lookup returns CDR1 GTSNPN and CDR2 SVGIG (reference sequence). This CDR3 has 11 amino acids. Trimming shortened V by 1 base and J by 8 bases, and 6 bases separated the two germline ends. The DNA of the CDR3 is TGTGCCTGGAGTGAGCTACATGAGCAGTTCTTC. Translation: CAWSELHEQFF.

The CDR3 reads CASSLSGTGSYEQYF. DNA for the CDR3: TGCGCCAGCAGCTTATCCGGGACAGGGTCCTACGAGCAGTACTTC. The chain joins TRBV5-1 to TRBJ2-7; 9 bases map to TRBD1. The CDR3 spans 15 residues. J was trimmed by 1 base and V by 2 bases; bases with no gene match: 4. Germline CDR1 SGHRS, CDR2 YFSETQ.